The 32 T cell receptor beta chains reported below all come from one sample, sequenced in a study of blood T cell repertoires in COVID-19. Repertoires were generated with immunoSEQ multiplex PCR, while TCRdb's copy carries only in-frame clones and drops some. The sample has about 130,000 clones, about 88% seen once. The sample was peripheral blood. The receptors shown here come from a woman older than 75 with acute or convalescent COVID-19.

The V and J genes are TRBV28 and TRBJ1-5, with 8 bases aligning to TRBD1. CDR1 and CDR2 (germline): MDHEN, SYDVKM. The CDR3 is made up of 18 amino acids. V lost 3 bases to trimming and J lost 3 bases; unmatched junction nucleotides: 13. The CDR3 DNA sequence: TGTGCCAGCAGTTTCAACCCCCGGACAGGGTGGGCCAATCAGCCCCAGCATTTT. Its translation is CASSFNPRTGWANQPQHF.

The J gene is TRBJ2-1, the V gene TRBV7-3; TRBD1 might be the D (5 bases). Trimming took 4 bases from V and 9 from J, leaving 13 bases between them. Germline V gene data show CDR1 as SGHTA and CDR2 as FQGTGA. The CDR3 totals 13 residues. CDR3 region: CASSSSSRGEQFF. The CDR3 coding sequence is TGTGCCAGCAGCTCATCAAGTAGGGGTGAGCAGTTCTTC.

The chain recombines TRBV7-2 with TRBJ2-1; a possible D gene is TRBD2 (6 bases). V was clipped by 6 bases and J by 6 bases, with 18 bases between them. In germline, CDR1 is SGHTA, CDR2 FQGNSA. The CDR3 totals 15 residues. DNA of the CDR3: TGTGCCAGCAGTTCCCTGAGGAGCGGGTCCAATGAGCAGTTCTTC. Protein product: CASSSLRSGSNEQFF.

This clone was picked up one time. The CDR3 loop reads CASSSRTSGSPYEQYF. In nucleotides, the CDR3 is TGTGCCAGCAGTTCCAGGACTAGCGGGAGTCCTTACGAGCAGTACTTC. The V gene is TRBV27, the J gene TRBJ2-7; 13 nucleotides line up with TRBD2. Germline assignment: CDR1 MNHEY and CDR2 SMNVEV (reference sequence). V lost 4 bases and J lost 4; bases outside the gene matches: 7. This CDR3 has 16 amino acids.

The CDR3 sequence: CASSPTSGRPYEQYF. The CDR3 nucleotides read TGTGCCAGCAGCCCCACTAGCGGGCGCCCCTACGAGCAGTACTTC. The chain employs TRBV5-4 and TRBJ2-7, with 9 bases aligning to TRBD2. Trimming cost V 4 bases and J 2 bases; bases outside gene matches: 7. The CDR3 has 15 residues. Germline V lookup: CDR1 SGHNT, CDR2 YYREEE (reference sequence).

This clone was recorded a few times. The V and J genes are TRBV28 and TRBJ2-7, with D perhaps TRBD2 (5 bases). This CDR3 has 15 residues. Germline CDR1 is MDHEN and CDR2 is SYDVKM. Trimming cost V 3 bases and J 5 bases, with 17 bases left between them. CDR3 loop: CASSLGSEWVHEQYF. In DNA, the CDR3 is TGTGCCAGCAGTTTGGGTAGCGAGTGGGTCCACGAGCAGTACTTC.

The rearrangement uses TRBV5-8 and TRBJ2-5, with 13 positions matching TRBD2. The germline V gene encodes CDR1 SGHTS and CDR2 YDEGEE. The CDR3 contains 15 residues. The J segment lost 5 bases and the V segment lost 4 bases, leaving 5 bases of the junction unmatched. In nucleotides, the CDR3 is TGTGCCAGCAGCCTGGGACTAGCGGGACGGGAGACCCAGTACTTC. Translated, it gives CASSLGLAGRETQYF.

The CDR3 DNA reads as TGTGCCAGCAGCGTAGATGGGGGACAGTCTCGTAATAGTGGCTACACCTTC. Translated, it gives CASSVDGGQSRNSGYTF. V gene TRBV9 combines with J gene TRBJ1-2; 7 bases line up with TRBD1. The CDR3 runs to 17 residues. From germline, CDR1 is SGDLS and CDR2 YYNGEE. The trim removed 0 bases at V and 7 bases at J, leaving 15 bases unmatched.

The chain couples TRBV28 to TRBJ1-5; D possibly corresponds to TRBD1 (6 bases). The CDR3 totals 15 residues. V lost 5 bases, J lost 0 bases, and 11 bases lay in between. Germline V gene data show CDR1 as MDHEN and CDR2 as SYDVKM. For the CDR3, the DNA is TGTGCCAGCAGTACCTACAGGGATAGCAATCAGCCCCAGCATTTT. Translating it yields CASSTYRDSNQPQHF.

The gene calls are TRBV5-1 and TRBJ2-3; a weak D match, TRBD2 (6 bases). CDR3 size: 14 residues. Germline lookup yields CDR1 SGHRS and CDR2 YFSETQ. V dropped 6 bases and J dropped 4 bases, with 15 bases sitting between them. The DNA for the CDR3 is TGCGCCAGCACTCGGGACTCCAAGGCAGATACGCAGTATTTT. It encodes CASTRDSKADTQYF.

The V and J genes are TRBV2 and TRBJ1-2, with a weak D call TRBD1 (6 bases). The CDR3 is 13 amino acids. Germline loops: CDR1 SNHLY, CDR2 FYNNEI. Trimming removed 4 bases from V and 6 bases from J, with 12 bases in between. The CDR3 nucleotides read TGTGCCAGCAGTGTTTGGCAGGGGAATGGCTACACCTTC. Translating it yields CASSVWQGNGYTF.

The chain recombines TRBV5-1 with TRBJ2-3; 9 bases are a match to TRBD2. There are 18 residues in the CDR3. Germline V gives CDR1 SGHRS, CDR2 YFSETQ. Losses at the gene ends were 4 bases for V and 0 bases for J; bases not matched to a gene: 12. DNA for the CDR3: TGCGCCAGCAGCCTTGGTGCTAGCGGGACGTCTAGCACAGATACGCAGTATTTT. This translates into CASSLGASGTSSTDTQYF.

The chain is built from TRBV4-3 and TRBJ2-1, with D maybe TRBD2 (5 bases). The germline V gene encodes CDR1 LGHNA and CDR2 YSLEER. There are 15 residues in the CDR3. Between the trimmed V and J ends, which lost 1 base and 0 bases, there was a span of 7 bases. The CDR3 DNA reads TGCGCCAGCAGCCAAGGGGAGAGCTCCTACAATGAGCAGTTCTTC. It encodes CASSQGESSYNEQFF.

The chain uses TRBV19 and TRBJ2-1; D ambiguous. The CDR3 runs 14 residues. The germline CDR1 and CDR2 sequences are LNHDA and SQIVND (reference sequence). The V and J ends lost 5 bases and 8 bases respectively, with 16 bases between them. Here the CDR3 DNA reads TGTGCCAGTAGTGCACAGTCCCCGGTTGATGAGCAGTTCTTC. Translating it yields CASSAQSPVDEQFF.

This clone came up once. CDR3 protein: CASSPTGGFLSAFF. Here the CDR3 DNA reads TGTGCCAGTAGTCCGACAGGGGGTTTTCTTTCGGCTTTCTTT. The chain links TRBV19 to TRBJ1-1, with 9 positions matching TRBD1. Germline trimming cut 5 bases from V and 11 bases from J; bases unmatched to any gene: 12. The CDR3 runs 14 residues. Looked up from germline, CDR1 is LNHDA and CDR2 is SQIVND (reference sequence).

The J gene is TRBJ2-3, the V gene TRBV9, with 8 bases fitting TRBD2. The CDR3 consists of 16 residues. The V segment lost 0 bases and the J segment 6 bases; nucleotides outside the gene matches: 9. CDR1 is SGDLS and CDR2 is YYNGEE in the germline V gene. The CDR3 is CASSVVVSGARDTQYF. The DNA of the CDR3 is TGTGCCAGCAGCGTAGTTGTTAGCGGGGCTCGGGATACGCAGTATTTT.

This clone has just one count. The chain uses TRBV9 and TRBJ2-1; D is undetermined. The length of the CDR3 is 15 residues. Germline-derived CDR1 and CDR2 are SGDLS and YYNGEE. V was pared by 0 bases and J by 5 bases, with 12 bases between. The CDR3 nucleotides are TGTGCCAGCAGCGTAGCTCCCGGTGACAACAATGAGCAGTTCTTC. Its translation is CASSVAPGDNNEQFF.

The V call is TRBV18, the J call TRBJ2-1, with 9 bases that match TRBD1. Germline V gene sequence: CDR1 KGHSH, CDR2 LQKENI. The CDR3 extends over 14 amino acids. V trimming: 6 bases; J trimming: 1 base; junction bases outside the gene matches: 1. In nucleotides, the CDR3 is TGTGCCAGCTCCGGGACAGGGTCCTACAATGAGCAGTTCTTC. This gives the protein CASSGTGSYNEQFF. Looking up the rest from reference TRBV18 and TRBJ2-1 gives the full variable domain: NAGVMQNPRHLVRRRGQEARLRCSPMKGHSHVYWYRQLPEEGLKFMVYLQKENIIDESGMPKERFSAEFPKEGPSILRIQQVVRGDSAAYFCASSGTGSYNEQFFGPGTRLTVL.

The chain uses TRBV7-3 and TRBJ2-1, with 7 positions matching TRBD1. Per germline, CDR1 SGHTA and CDR2 FQGTGA. The J segment lost 1 base and the V segment lost 5 bases, leaving 2 bases of the junction unmatched. The CDR3 has 14 amino acids. The CDR3 region has the DNA TGTGCCAGCAGCCAGACAGGGTCCTACAATGAGCAGTTCTTC. It yields the protein CASSQTGSYNEQFF.

The chain links TRBV4-1 to TRBJ1-5, with 9 nucleotides matching TRBD1. The CDR3 is 17 residues long. The V gene's germline CDR1 is MGHRA and CDR2 YSYEKL. Losses at the gene ends were 0 bases for V and 6 bases for J; bases not matched to a gene: 9. CDR3 sequence reads: CASSQDPTGTGFQPQHF. The CDR3 DNA sequence: TGCGCCAGCAGCCAAGACCCCACCGGGACAGGGTTTCAGCCCCAGCATTTT.

The chain uses TRBV7-9 and TRBJ1-1; D is perhaps TRBD1 (5 bases). Germline V CDR1 and CDR2: SEHNR, FQNEAQ (reference sequence). The CDR3 runs 14 residues. With 2 bases removed from V and 5 bases from J, the gap between germline ends came to 12 bases. Here the CDR3 reads CASSLKEGRTEAFF. DNA for the CDR3: TGTGCCAGCAGCTTAAAGGAGGGACGGACTGAAGCTTTCTTT.

The V gene is TRBV28, the J gene TRBJ2-7, with 7 positions matching TRBD1. The CDR3 totals 16 residues. Unmatched junction bases numbered 11, after V lost 4 bases and J lost 2 bases. Germline CDR1 is MDHEN and CDR2 is SYDVKM. The CDR3 region is CASSSYGAGGTYEQYF. CDR3 DNA: TGTGCCAGCAGTTCCTATGGGGCAGGGGGAACCTACGAGCAGTACTTC.

V gene TRBV28 combines with J gene TRBJ2-3; maybe TRBD2 (6 bases). Trimming left V 8 bases short and J 0 bases short, with 12 bases between. CDR1 is MDHEN, CDR2 SYDVKM, per germline. The CDR3 totals 14 residues. CDR3 nucleotide sequence: TGTGCCAGCGTGGGGGGATTAAGCACAGATACGCAGTATTTT. This encodes CASVGGLSTDTQYF.

The J gene is TRBJ1-6, the V gene TRBV7-2; 9 bases agree with TRBD1. The junction had 6 bases not matched to a gene; V was cut back by 5 bases and J by 7 bases. The germline gives CDR1 SGHTA, CDR2 FQGNSA. The length of the CDR3 is 15 residues. CDR3 loop: CASSTGQGGNSPLHF. The CDR3 DNA is TGTGCCAGCAGCACGGGACAGGGAGGGAATTCACCCCTCCACTTT.

This rearrangement joins TRBV4-3 to TRBJ2-7; D ambiguous. The germline V and J ends were trimmed by 1 base and 1 base, with 11 bases remaining between them. The CDR3 loop spans 15 amino acids. Germline V gene data show CDR1 as LGHNA and CDR2 as YSLEER. CDR3 amino acids: CASSQVSARSYEQYF. CDR3 nucleotide sequence: TGCGCCAGCAGCCAAGTGTCAGCGAGGTCCTACGAGCAGTACTTC.

The chain carries TRBV20-1 and TRBJ2-1, with D perhaps TRBD1 (6 bases). V lost 3 bases, J lost 6 bases, and 12 bases lay in between. The CDR3 covers 13 residues. Germline V gene sequence: CDR1 DFQATT, CDR2 SNEGSKA (reference sequence). CDR3 nucleotides: TGCAGTGCTAGTAGGACAGATAGCAATGAGCAGTTCTTC. Translating gives CSASRTDSNEQFF.

This clone occurred a few times. This CDR3 reads CASSLDGDGNQPQHF. For the CDR3, the DNA is TGCGCCAGCAGCTTGGACGGGGATGGCAATCAGCCCCAGCATTTT. V gene TRBV5-1 combines with J gene TRBJ1-5; D unresolved. CDR3 size: 15 residues. CDR1 is SGHRS, CDR2 YFSETQ, per germline. The ends were cut back, 0 bases at V and 2 bases at J, with 9 bases in the middle. The whole variable domain, filled in from reference TRBV5-1 and TRBJ1-5, reads KAGVTQTPRYLIKTRGQQVTLSCSPISGHRSVSWYQQTPGQGLQFLFEYFSETQRNKGNFPGRFSGRQFSNSRSEMNVSTLELGDSALYLCASSLDGDGNQPQHFGDGTRLSIL.

The chain links TRBV7-2 to TRBJ1-2; the D gene is possibly TRBD1 (5 bases). With 2 bases removed from V and 7 bases from J, the gap between germline ends came to 14 bases. The CDR3 is 14 amino acids. Germline CDR1 is SGHTA and CDR2 is FQGNSA. The CDR3 protein is CASSLIESGSGYTF. The CDR3 nucleotides read TGTGCCAGCAGCTTAATTGAGTCAGGGTCTGGCTACACCTTC.

The V and J genes are TRBV29-1 and TRBJ2-3, with TRBD1 matching over 10 bases. The CDR3 runs to 14 residues. Trimming cost V 8 bases and J 4 bases; bases outside gene matches: 9. Germline CDR1 reads SQVTM; CDR2 reads ANQGSEA. The CDR3 DNA reads as TGCAGCACACGACAGGGGGCGTCTTCAGATACGCAGTATTTT. This codes for CSTRQGASSDTQYF.

The J gene is TRBJ2-1, the V gene TRBV21-1; the D call TRBD2 from the table was never checked on the DNA. TRBV21-1 is a pseudogene. This CDR3 is built from 18 residues. The CDR3 bases are TGTGCCAGCAGCAAATCGAGGGGACATAGCGGGGGGGCCAATGAGCAGTTCTTC. Encoded protein: CASSKSRGHSGGANEQFF.

The chain is built from TRBV3-1 (or the pseudogene TRBV3-2) and TRBJ1-3; 8 nucleotides agree with TRBD1. The germline gives CDR1 LGHDT, CDR2 YNNKEL (reference sequence). The CDR3 totals 15 residues. J was trimmed by 4 bases and V by 3 bases; bases with no gene match: 5. Here the CDR3 DNA reads TGTGCCAGCAGCCACCTACAGGGGGGAGGAAACACCATATATTTT. This translates into CASSHLQGGGNTIYF.

The chain couples TRBV2 to TRBJ1-2, with a weak D call TRBD1 (6 bases). Trimming removed 1 base from V and 3 bases from J, with 15 bases in between. The CDR3 has 16 residues. Germline assignment: CDR1 SNHLY and CDR2 FYNNEI. The CDR3, as DNA: TGTGCCAGCAGTGAAGGCAGGGGAGACGGGTACTATGGCTACACCTTC. Protein product: CASSEGRGDGYYGYTF.